Sequencing of this T cell receptor (beta chain) was carried out in a study of blood T cell repertoires in COVID-19 (dated by TCRdb to the early 2020s). In terms of the full investigation: Collaborator samples came from the United States, Italy and Spain and covered acute and convalescent phases of COVID-19. The material from the prospective study consisted of cDNA or gDNA derived from T cells, B-cell-depleted T cells, or PBMCs. Subjects who had been exposed to COVID-19, were actively infected with it, or had recovered from it provided the deeply sampled blood TCRbeta repertoires that made up the dataset. The repertoires were made available in a free public database intended to serve as a resource for research on the immune response to SARS-CoV-2. Samples came from the ongoing ImmuneRACE study (first 160 participants) plus 1,254 subjects from 6 global collaborators. A de-identified subject ID, COVID-19 status, age in years and sex were almost always included in the sample metadata. Where HLA class I and class II types were available, the types were taken from metadata supplied by the sample provider, not from assay-based typing. General findings and caveats noted by the study authors: The amount of clinical and demographic metadata varied by source and participant and was provided uncurated.

Looking up the germline V gene yields CDR1 MDHEN and CDR2 SYDVKM. The trim is 2 bases for V and 0 bases for J, with a gap of 11 bases between the germline ends. Reading from cysteine to phenylalanine, the CDR3 counts 15 amino acids. CDR3 DNA is the only sequence kept; it has 45 bases, read in frame from the first base. Each collaborating institution followed its own protocols to collect whole blood in K2EDTA tubes. For TCRbeta analysis, collaborators shipped samples as frozen whole blood, isolated PBMCs, or DNA extracted from either of those sample types. Concerning this clone: What antigen it recognizes has not been identified. Qualities for individual bases were not recorded, and no much larger clone is one base off.

TCRbeta CDR3 regions were amplified from genomic DNA using the immunoSEQ Assay, a bias-controlled multiplex PCR. Turning to the authors' computational methods: The number of nucleated cells in each sample was estimated from the amplification of reference gene primers within the assay. To quantify the absolute abundance of each unique TCRbeta CDR3 rearrangement, sequence reads were collapsed and filtered. For each sample, productive Simpson clonality was calculated as the square root of Simpson's diversity index over productive rearrangements. The table was pulled from immuneACCESS by TCRdb, which kept in-frame rearrangements only. Such tables lose some clones; where checked, under half of the loss comes from unresolved V genes, and the rest has no known cause. That table furnishes V, J and clone size, whereas the DNA furnished D and trimming. The sample table shows about 120,000 clones, and roughly four fifths are seen once. About 2.7% of the sample goes to the ten largest clones.

The chain employs TRBV28 and TRBJ2-7, with the D gene uncertain. The source is a middle-aged man with acute or convalescent COVID-19. Source material: peripheral blood. The sequence in DNA is TGTGCCAGCAGTTTAATGGTCCTTAGCTCCTACGAGCAGTACTTC. The translation is CASSLMVLSSYEQYF.